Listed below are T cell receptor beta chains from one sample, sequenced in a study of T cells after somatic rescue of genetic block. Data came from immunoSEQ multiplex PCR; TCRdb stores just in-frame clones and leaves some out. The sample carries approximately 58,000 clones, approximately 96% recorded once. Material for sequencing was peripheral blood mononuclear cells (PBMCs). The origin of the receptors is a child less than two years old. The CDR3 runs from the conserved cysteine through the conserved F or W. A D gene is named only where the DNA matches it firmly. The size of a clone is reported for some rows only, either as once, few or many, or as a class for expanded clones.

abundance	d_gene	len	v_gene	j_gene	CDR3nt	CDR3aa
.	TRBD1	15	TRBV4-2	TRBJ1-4	TGTGCCAGCAGCCGAGGCGGGACAGGGGATGAAAAACTGTTTTTT	CASSRGGTGDEKLFF
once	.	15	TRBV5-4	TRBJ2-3	TGTGCCAGCAGCGCTCCGGGACTCCACACAGATACGCAGTATTTT	CASSAPGLHTDTQYF
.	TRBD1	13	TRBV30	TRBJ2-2	TGTGCCTGGAGGACAGGGAGCACCGGGGAGCTGTTTTTT	CAWRTGSTGELFF
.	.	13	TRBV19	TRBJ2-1	TGTGCCAGTGGCGGACTTCTTTACAATGAGCAGTTCTTC	CASGGLLYNEQFF
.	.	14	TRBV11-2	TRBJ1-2	TGTGCCAGCAGCCCGACAGCTTTTAACTATGGCTACACCTTC	CASSPTAFNYGYTF
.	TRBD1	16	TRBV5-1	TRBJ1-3	TGCGCCAGCAGCTTCGAAGGGGGCTTCTCTGGAAACACCATATATTTT	CASSFEGGFSGNTIYF
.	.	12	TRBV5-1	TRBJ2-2	TGCGCCAGCAGTAGGGGTACCGGGGAGCTGTTTTTT	CASSRGTGELFF
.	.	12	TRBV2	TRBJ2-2	TGTGCCAGCCTACAGGGCACCGGGGAGCTGTTTTTT	CASLQGTGELFF
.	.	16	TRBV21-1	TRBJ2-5	TGTGCCAGCAGCAAATCCAGCGGGAGGCCCCAAGAGACCCAGTACTTC	CASSKSSGRPQETQYF
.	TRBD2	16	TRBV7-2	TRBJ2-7	TGTGCCAGCAGCTTAGGGTCCAGCGGGACTCCCTACGAGCAGTACTTC	CASSLGSSGTPYEQYF
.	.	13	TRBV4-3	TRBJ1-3	TGCGCCAGCAGCCTAGGGGCTGGAAACACCATATATTTT	CASSLGAGNTIYF
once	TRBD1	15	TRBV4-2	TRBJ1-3	TGTGCCAGCAGCTCCAAGACAGGGTCTGGAAACACCATATATTTT	CASSSKTGSGNTIYF
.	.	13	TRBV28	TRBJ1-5	TGTGCCAGCAGCGTCAGGGGAAATCAGCCCCAGCATTTT	CASSVRGNQPQHF
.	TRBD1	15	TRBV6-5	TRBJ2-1	TGTGCCAGCAGTTTCCCGGGACAGGGTTACAATGAGCAGTTCTTC	CASSFPGQGYNEQFF
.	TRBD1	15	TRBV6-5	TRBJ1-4	TGTGCCAGCAAGATTACAGGGGCAACTAATGAAAAACTGTTTTTT	CASKITGATNEKLFF
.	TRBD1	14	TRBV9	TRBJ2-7	TGTGCCAGCAGCGTAGGGGACAGGGAGTACGAGCAGTACTTC	CASSVGDREYEQYF
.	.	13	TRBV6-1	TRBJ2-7	TGTGCCAGCAACCCGGACAGCTCCTACGAGCAGTACTTC	CASNPDSSYEQYF
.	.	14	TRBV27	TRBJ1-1	TGTGCCAGCAGTTTTAGGGGAACGAACACTGAAGCTTTCTTT	CASSFRGTNTEAFF
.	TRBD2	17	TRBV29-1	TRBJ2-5	TGCAGCGTTGTTCCTAGCGGGAGGGCGAAAGTCGGGGAGACCCAGTACTTC	CSVVPSGRAKVGETQYF
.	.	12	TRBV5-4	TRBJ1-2	TGTGCCAGCAGCGCCACAGGGTGGGGCTACACCTTC	CASSATGWGYTF
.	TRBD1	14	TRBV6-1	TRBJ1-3	TGTGCCAGCAGTGAAACAGGGGCGGGAAACACCATATATTTT	CASSETGAGNTIYF
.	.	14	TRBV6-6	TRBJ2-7	TGTGCCAGCAGTCAAGTCGGGAGCGGTTACGAGCAGTACTTC	CASSQVGSGYEQYF
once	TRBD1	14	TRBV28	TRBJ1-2	TGTGCCAGCAGCCTGAGGGGGCGGGTCTATGGCTACACCTTC	CASSLRGRVYGYTF
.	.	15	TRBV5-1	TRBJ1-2	TGCGCCAGCAGCTTGTGGCCGGGAAGGAGGAATGGCTACACCTTC	CASSLWPGRRNGYTF
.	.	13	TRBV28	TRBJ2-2	TGTGCCAGCAGTTTATCGGGGACCGGGGAGCTGTTTTTT	CASSLSGTGELFF
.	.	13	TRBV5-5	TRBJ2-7	TGTGCCAGCAGCTTGGTCTGGGGCTACGAGCAGTACTTC	CASSLVWGYEQYF
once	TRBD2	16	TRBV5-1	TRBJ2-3	TGCGCCAGCAGCTTAAAGCGGGAGGGCCCGACAGATACGCAGTATTTT	CASSLKREGPTDTQYF
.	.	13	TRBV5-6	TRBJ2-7	TGTGCCAGCAGCTTGTTTAGCTCCTACGAGCAGTACTTC	CASSLFSSYEQYF
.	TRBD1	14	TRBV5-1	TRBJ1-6	TGCGCCAGCAGCTTGACAGGGGGGGATTCACCCCTCCACTTT	CASSLTGGDSPLHF
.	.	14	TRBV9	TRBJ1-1	TGTGCCAGCAGCGTAGAGGGAAGGGGGACTGAAGCTTTCTTT	CASSVEGRGTEAFF
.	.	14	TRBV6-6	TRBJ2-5	TGTGCCAGCAGTTACTCGGGACACCAAGAGACCCAGTACTTC	CASSYSGHQETQYF